This is a list of T cell receptor beta chains from one sample in a study of CD8 T cells in ankylosing spondylitis. From the 5' RACE reads, TCRdb called clonotypes with MiXCR, one entry per CDR3 protein. The data show about 390,000 distinct CDR3 sequences, with around 24% seen just once and 16% held by the top ten. Source material: blood, either unsorted or a sorted T cell fraction (not recorded which). These receptors were collected from a male donor with ankylosing spondylitis. CDR3s include the opening cysteine and the closing phenylalanine or tryptophan. A D gene is named only where the DNA matches it firmly. Clone size is not always given. Where it is, it says once, few, many or a class for expanded clones.

J gene,D gene,clone size,V gene,CDR3 protein,CDR3 DNA
TRBJ2-1,TRBD2,NA,TRBV20-1,CSARGGLAGLEQFF,TGCAGTGCTAGGGGTGGACTAGCGGGACTTGAGCAGTTCTTC
TRBJ2-1,NA,NA,TRBV11-3,CASSSLAEEQFF,TGTGCCAGCAGCTCACTAGCAGAGGAGCAGTTCTTC
TRBJ2-7,NA,NA,TRBV12-3/TRBV12-4,CASGPRSYEQYF,TGTGCCAGCGGCCCACGAAGCTACGAGCAGTACTTC
TRBJ2-3,NA,NA,TRBV11-3,CASSGSGLPDTQYF,TGTGCCAGCAGCGGGAGCGGGTTACCAGATACGCAGTATTTT
TRBJ1-2,NA,NA,TRBV28,CASAGGILRYGYTF,TGTGCCAGCGCTGGAGGTATTCTGCGCTATGGCTACACCTTC
TRBJ2-1,NA,many,TRBV7-8,CASSLFSRSAQFF,TGTGCCAGCAGCTTATTTAGTAGGAGTGCGCAGTTCTTC
TRBJ2-5,NA,NA,TRBV20-1,CSGKTWGPQETQYF,TGCAGTGGGAAGACGTGGGGACCTCAAGAGACCCAGTACTTC
TRBJ2-5,NA,NA,TRBV5-1,CASSTGGLQETQYF,TGCGCCAGCAGCACTGGAGGGCTGCAAGAGACCCAGTACTTC
TRBJ2-7,NA,NA,TRBV5-1,CASSPSGQGKYEQYF,TGCGCCAGCAGTCCCTCAGGGCAGGGGAAGTACGAGCAGTACTTC
TRBJ2-1,NA,few,TRBV7-3,CASSLTAVSSYNEQFF,TGTGCCAGCAGCTTAACAGCGGTTAGCTCCTACAATGAGCAGTTCTTC
TRBJ2-1,NA,NA,TRBV28,CASSLSSGGGNEQFF,TGTGCCAGCAGTTTAAGTAGCGGAGGGGGGAATGAGCAGTTCTTC
TRBJ2-2,NA,few,TRBV5-5,CASSLPTPTGELFF,TGTGCCAGCAGCTTGCCAACACCCACCGGGGAGCTGTTTTTT
TRBJ2-6,NA,NA,TRBV20-1,CSAQKRGFYGANVLTF,TGCAGTGCCCAAAAGCGCGGGTTTTATGGGGCCAACGTCCTGACTTTC
TRBJ1-6,NA,NA,TRBV5-5,CASSLGPPFSPLHF,TGTGCCAGCAGCCTTGGACCCCCATTCTCACCCCTCCACTTT
TRBJ2-7,TRBD1,few,TRBV5-4,CASSLRDRSSYEQYF,TGTGCCAGCAGCTTAAGGGACAGGAGCTCCTACGAGCAGTACTTC
TRBJ2-7,NA,few,TRBV11-3,CASSLSFGRTYEQYF,TGTGCCAGCAGCTTGTCTTTCGGCAGAACCTACGAGCAGTACTTC
TRBJ2-7,TRBD2,once,TRBV10-3,CAISESGGRANEQYF,TGTGCCATCAGTGAGTCGGGGGGGAGGGCGAACGAGCAGTACTTC
TRBJ2-7,TRBD1,NA,TRBV7-9,CASSAAGTGSHEQYF,TGTGCCAGCAGCGCCGCCGGGACAGGGTCCCACGAGCAGTACTTC
TRBJ1-2,NA,NA,TRBV3-1,CASSQDQSGRGYTF,TGTGCCAGCAGCCAAGACCAGAGTGGAAGGGGCTACACCTTC
TRBJ2-3,NA,few,TRBV20-1,CSSYGSTDTQYF,TGCAGCAGCTATGGGAGCACAGATACGCAGTATTTT
TRBJ2-5,TRBD1,few,TRBV19,CASSRPGQGAVETQYF,TGTGCCAGTAGCCGGCCGGGACAGGGGGCGGTGGAGACCCAGTACTTC
TRBJ2-2,TRBD2,once,TRBV7-3,CASSPRTSGDTGELFF,TGTGCCAGCAGCCCGCGGACTAGCGGGGACACCGGGGAGCTGTTTTTT
TRBJ2-1,TRBD2,few,TRBV9,CASSPRLAGGGEQFF,TGTGCCAGCAGCCCCCGACTAGCGGGAGGGGGTGAGCAGTTCTTC